This T cell receptor beta chain was sequenced in a study of blood T cell repertoires in COVID-19. Study-wide context: COVID-19 samples, acute and convalescent, were from the United States, Italy and Spain. Nucleic acid was either cDNA or gDNA, and it came from T cells, B-cell-depleted T cells, or PBMCs.

V shed 1 base and J shed 2 bases, with 8 bases lying between them. The CDR3 is 14 residues long. Germline V gene data show CDR1 as MGHRA and CDR2 as YSYEKL. In the source study's methods: Estimated nucleated cell counts came from reference gene primer amplification. The assay was immunoSEQ multiplex PCR, and TCRdb's table has in-frame clones only and misses some. V and J calls and clone size are copied from that table; D and trimming were computed from the DNA. Seen here are 200,000 to 250,000 clones, approximately 84% observed once, and the top ten hold about 8.3%. There are a few counts of this clone.

This TCR came from a woman older than 75 with COVID-19, enrolled during active disease. The sample consisted of peripheral blood. The chain combines TRBV4-1 with TRBJ1-2; weak D call: TRBD1 (5 bases). The CDR3 DNA is TGCGCCAGCAGCCAAGCTTGGGGCAACTATGGCTACACCTTC. It yields the protein CASSQAWGNYGYTF.